This T cell receptor beta chain derives from a study of technical replicates of blood from a few donors. The assay was immunoSEQ multiplex PCR, and TCRdb's table has in-frame clones only and misses some. The sample records tens of thousands of clones, roughly 90% being singletons. Trimming pared 0 bases from V and 2 bases from J, leaving 10 bases between. Germline CDR1 is LNHNV and CDR2 is YYDKDF (reference sequence). This CDR3 has 15 amino acids. The J gene is TRBJ2-5, the V gene TRBV15, with a tentative D call TRBD1 (6 bases). The source of this sequence is a human donor in good health. Some clones in this sample may be carry-over from other donors' samples. The specimen was PBMCs. The CDR3 region has the DNA TGTGCCACCAGCAGAGATTTCGGACAGCAAGAGACCCAGTACTTC. It specifies CATSRDFGQQETQYF.